The 28 T cell receptor beta chains below all came from one sample that was sequenced in a study of blood T cells in healthy people across ages (dated by TCRdb to the mid-2010s). Library construction relied on 5' RACE. The sequencer was an Illumina HiSeq 2500. A second PCR of about 6 to 12 cycles was run with a J-beta primer mix and a sample-barcoded 5' primer. In TCRdb, the public reads were trimmed at Q25 with fastp and aligned with MiXCR, with productive beta chains retained. Under each unique CDR3 protein, matching rows form one entry showing the most common genes and DNA. Present in this sample are about 800,000 distinct CDR3 sequences, about 62% of which were seen just once. The leading ten clones occupy 22% of the sample. Sequencing was performed on blood. These receptors originate from a man aged 25-40 years in good health.

The gene calls are TRBV7-2 and TRBJ2-1, with TRBD1 matching 9 bases. Germline trimming cut 5 bases from V and 8 bases from J; bases unmatched to any gene: 16. Germline CDR1 is SGHTA and CDR2 is FQGNSA. This CDR3 has 17 amino acids. CDR3 region: CASSLVGGTGGEDEQFF. The DNA of the CDR3 is TGTGCCAGCAGCCTAGTTGGGGGTACAGGGGGCGAGGATGAGCAGTTCTTC.

The V call is TRBV2, the J call TRBJ2-5; a possible D gene is TRBD1 (6 bases). V lost 11 bases and J lost 2, with 12 bases in between. Germline loops: CDR1 SNHLY, CDR2 FYNNEI. This CDR3 is 12 amino acids long. The CDR3 loop reads CAVGGRQETQYF. The CDR3 nucleotides are TGTGCCGTAGGGGGAAGGCAAGAGACCCAGTACTTC.

The table lists this clonotype with a few counts. The chain employs TRBV5-5 and TRBJ2-7, with D possibly being TRBD1 or TRBD2 (5 bases each). Trimming removed 4 bases at V and 1 base at J, with 15 bases between. Germline V gene data show CDR1 as SGHKS and CDR2 as YYEKEE (reference sequence). The CDR3 runs to 15 residues. CDR3 sequence (DNA): TGTGCCAGCAGCCGCGAGGGGATCACGTCCTACGAGCAGTACTTC. It encodes CASSREGITSYEQYF.

The gene calls are TRBV6-4 and TRBJ2-3; either TRBD1 or TRBD2 may fit D (6 bases each). Germline values: CDR1 MRHNA, CDR2 SNTAGT. Trimming took off 0 bases at V and 6 bases at J, with 10 bases between the two ends. The CDR3 runs 14 residues. CDR3 sequence (DNA): TGTGCCAGCAGTGACTCGTCGGGGGCGGATACGCAGTATTTT. This translates into CASSDSSGADTQYF.

This clonotype was picked up many times. J is TRBJ1-2 and V is TRBV7-2; the D is unclear. V dropped 5 bases and J dropped 7 bases, with 23 bases sitting between them. CDR1 is SGHTA and CDR2 is FQGNSA in the germline V gene. The CDR3 sequence is 16 residues long. The CDR3 loop reads CASSAVSDIPVGGYTF. CDR3 coding DNA: TGTGCCAGCAGCGCGGTGTCAGATATACCAGTCGGTGGCTACACCTTC.

The chain is built from TRBV10-2 and TRBJ1-2; 10 bases fit TRBD1. V shed 8 bases and J 2 bases; nucleotides not matched to a gene: 5. Germline loops: CDR1 WSHSY, CDR2 SAAADI. The CDR3 loop spans 14 amino acids. The CDR3 spells CASARQGANYGYTF. The CDR3 bases are TGCGCCAGCGCGCGACAGGGGGCGAACTATGGCTACACCTTC.

The V call is TRBV4-3, the J call TRBJ2-5; tentatively, D is TRBD2 (6 bases). With 1 base removed from V and 2 bases from J, the gap between germline ends came to 11 bases. Germline V gene data show CDR1 as LGHNA and CDR2 as YSLEER. This CDR3 region has 15 residues. CDR3 in amino acids: CASSQVAAQQETQYF. Here the CDR3 DNA reads TGCGCCAGCAGCCAAGTAGCGGCACAGCAAGAGACCCAGTACTTC.

The J gene is TRBJ1-5, the V gene TRBV11-2; D is unresolved. This CDR3 has 12 residues. V was clipped by 4 bases and J by 6 bases, with 7 bases between them. Germline V gene data show CDR1 as SGHAT and CDR2 as FQNNGV. The DNA of the CDR3 is TGTGCCAGCAGCTCAGACGGTCAGCCCCAGCATTTT. Its protein is CASSSDGQPQHF.

CDR3 in DNA: TGTGCCAGCAGCTTAGGCAGGGATGATGGCTACACCTTC. Its translation: CASSLGRDDGYTF. V gene TRBV7-2 combines with J gene TRBJ1-2, with a tentative D call TRBD1 (5 bases). CDR3 length equals 13 residues. The germline CDR1 and CDR2 sequences are SGHTA and FQGNSA. Trimming pared 1 base from V and 6 bases from J, leaving 9 bases between.

The V call is TRBV7-8, the J call TRBJ2-5, with D possibly being TRBD1 or TRBD2 (7 bases each). Trimming left V 1 base short and J 11 bases short, with 23 bases between. The CDR3 length is 16 residues. In germline, CDR1 is SGHVS, CDR2 FQNEAQ. The CDR3 DNA reads TGTGCCAGCAGCTTAGGTGGGGCGGGGGAAACAGGGGAGCAGTACTTC. Protein product: CASSLGGAGETGEQYF.

This clonotype was seen only a few times. The rearrangement joins TRBV7-2 to TRBJ2-1, with 7 positions matching TRBD1. V gave up 3 bases and J gave up 4 bases; unmatched junction bases: 3. The CDR3 runs 14 residues. Germline CDR1 is SGHTA and CDR2 is FQGNSA. This chain's CDR3 is CASSFRQGYNEQFF. Written as DNA, the CDR3 is TGTGCCAGCAGCTTCCGACAGGGTTACAATGAGCAGTTCTTC. The complete variable domain, with remaining parts taken from reference TRBV7-2 and TRBJ2-1, reads GAGVSQSPSNKVTEKGKDVELRCDPISGHTALYWYRQSLGQGLEFLIYFQGNSAPDKSGLPSDRFSAERTGGSVSTLTIQRTQQEDSAVYLCASSFRQGYNEQFFGPGTRLTVL.

The chain combines TRBV6-2 or TRBV6-3 with TRBJ2-1, with 9 nucleotides matching TRBD2. With V trimmed by 6 bases and J by 5 bases, 11 bases remained unmatched. This CDR3 has 16 residues. The germline V gene has CDR1 MNHEY and CDR2 SVGEGT. In nucleotides, the CDR3 is TGTGCCAGCAGAGCCGGGACTAGCCGAAAAGACAATGAGCAGTTCTTC. This translates into CASRAGTSRKDNEQFF.

The CDR3 DNA sequence: TGTGCCAGCAGCTTAGTGTCTAGCCAATACCAAGAGACCCAGTACTTC. It yields the protein CASSLVSSQYQETQYF. The chain couples TRBV7-2 to TRBJ2-5; TRBD2 might be the D (5 bases). From germline, CDR1 is SGHTA and CDR2 FQGNSA. V was cut by 1 base and J by 0 bases, with 12 bases left in between. The CDR3 consists of 16 residues.

The chain has TRBV20-1 and TRBJ2-7; D is unresolved. Matching the DNA end better, TRBJ2-4 makes the J call doubtful. In germline, CDR1 is DFQATT, CDR2 SNEGSKA (reference sequence). The CDR3 is 14 amino acids. CDR3 nucleotides: TGCAGTGCTAGTCCCGGGTTCGGGCAAAACATTCAGTACTTC. Translated, it gives CSASPGFGQNIQYF.

CDR3 amino acids: CASSYEGGGYNEQFF. The CDR3, as DNA: TGTGCCAGCAGTTACGAAGGCGGGGGCTACAATGAGCAGTTCTTC. The rearrangement links TRBV6-2 or TRBV6-3 to TRBJ2-1; 7 bases align to TRBD2. Per germline, CDR1 MNHEY and CDR2 SVGEGT. The CDR3 totals 15 residues. V lost 2 bases and J lost 3; bases outside the gene matches: 4.

This clonotype showed up just once. The genes are TRBV10-3 and TRBJ1-1; maybe TRBD1 (6 bases). The CDR3 covers 13 residues. Germline CDR1 ENHRY, CDR2 SYGVKD. V dropped 3 bases and J dropped 7 bases, with 12 bases sitting between them. CDR3 DNA sequence: TGTGCCATCAGTGACCCTTTAGGGGGTGAAGCTTTCTTT. It specifies CAISDPLGGEAFF.

The V call is TRBV6-1, the J call TRBJ2-4; TRBD2 is a possible D gene (5 bases). This CDR3 spans 16 amino acids. V dropped 4 bases and J dropped 0 bases, with 13 bases sitting between them. The V gene's germline CDR1 is MNHNS and CDR2 SASEGT. The CDR3 nucleotides read TGTGCCAGCAGTGGGTCGGACGGGGTAGCCAAAAACATTCAGTACTTC. Translating it yields CASSGSDGVAKNIQYF.

The J gene is TRBJ2-3, the V gene TRBV29-1; no definite D call. The V end lost 4 bases, the J end lost 1 base, and 12 bases lay between the germline ends. This CDR3 contains 14 residues. Per germline, CDR1 SQVTM and CDR2 ANQGSEA. The CDR3: CSVGSVARTDTQYF. The CDR3 DNA is TGCAGCGTTGGGAGTGTCGCCCGCACAGATACGCAGTATTTT.

The chain couples TRBV2 to TRBJ2-7, with a weak D call TRBD2 (6 bases). The germline CDR1 and CDR2 sequences are SNHLY and FYNNEI. Between the trimmed V and J ends, which lost 8 bases and 2 bases, there was a span of 13 bases. The CDR3 covers 13 residues. The CDR3 loop reads CASGEDIPYEQYF. CDR3 in DNA: TGTGCCAGCGGGGAGGACATTCCCTACGAGCAGTACTTC. The complete variable domain, with remaining parts taken from reference TRBV2 and TRBJ2-7, reads EPEVTQTPSHQVTQMGQEVILRCVPISNHLYFYWYRQILGQKVEFLVSFYNNEISEKSEIFDDQFSVERPDGSNFTLKIRSTKLEDSAMYFCASGEDIPYEQYFGPGTRLTVT.

The rearrangement links TRBV20-1 to TRBJ1-2; the D gene is possibly TRBD1 (6 bases). Germline values: CDR1 DFQATT, CDR2 SNEGSKA (reference sequence). Trimming took 6 bases from V and 4 from J, leaving 18 bases between them. This CDR3 has 14 amino acids. The CDR3 DNA is TGCAGTGCCCCAAGGGGGGAGATTAGCTATGGCTACACCTTC. Translated: CSAPRGEISYGYTF.

This clonotype was detected a few times. This chain joins TRBV15 and TRBJ2-4; D gene ambiguous. With the DNA end fitting TRBJ2-7 better, the J assignment may be wrong. This CDR3 spans 14 amino acids. The germline V gene encodes CDR1 LNHNV and CDR2 YYDKDF (reference sequence). The CDR3 nucleotides read TGTGCCACCAGCAGAGAGCAGAGCCCCTACGAGCAGTACTTC. Its protein is CATSREQSPYEQYF.

This clonotype has just a few counts. This chain connects TRBV5-1 to TRBJ1-1; D perhaps matches TRBD1 (5 bases). Germline V CDR1 and CDR2: SGHRS, YFSETQ. Trimming stripped 2 bases from V and 1 base from J, with 18 bases between. This CDR3 region has 17 residues. CDR3 in amino acids: CASSFQPTGTGNTEAFF. The CDR3 DNA reads TGCGCCAGCAGCTTTCAACCCACAGGAACTGGGAACACTGAAGCTTTCTTT. Full variable domain (remainder filled in from reference TRBV5-1 and TRBJ1-1): KAGVTQTPRYLIKTRGQQVTLSCSPISGHRSVSWYQQTPGQGLQFLFEYFSETQRNKGNFPGRFSGRQFSNSRSEMNVSTLELGDSALYLCASSFQPTGTGNTEAFFGQGTRLTVV.

CDR3 nucleotide sequence: TGTGCCAGCAGTCCGCTAGAAACCGGGACGGTTTACAATGAGCAGTTCTTC. Amino acids: CASSPLETGTVYNEQFF. The chain uses TRBV6-2 or TRBV6-3 and TRBJ2-1; tentatively, D is TRBD1 or TRBD2 (5 bases each). This CDR3 has 17 residues. Germline V gene sequence: CDR1 MNHEY, CDR2 SVGEGT. V lost 5 bases to trimming and J lost 4 bases, with 21 bases between them.

Turning to this clonotype: Germline is not matched at one junction end, which may reflect a read error. The chain employs TRBV9 and TRBJ2-3, with D hard to call. Germline V gene lookup returns CDR1 SGDLS and CDR2 YYNGEE. This CDR3 has 12 residues. Here the CDR3 DNA reads TGTGCCAACAGCGTAGGACGAGATACGCAGTATTTT. This codes for CANSVGRDTQYF.

The V gene is TRBV20-1, the J gene TRBJ2-1, with 7 positions matching TRBD2. This CDR3 is built from 13 residues. V gave up 0 bases and J gave up 7 bases; unmatched junction bases: 3. Germline CDR1 DFQATT, CDR2 SNEGSKA (reference sequence). CDR3 residues: CSARDLAANEQFF. The CDR3 DNA reads TGCAGTGCTAGAGACCTAGCGGCTAATGAGCAGTTCTTC.

This chain connects TRBV6-2 or TRBV6-3 to TRBJ1-1; D call uncertain. CDR1 and CDR2 (germline): MNHEY, SVGEGT. The length of the CDR3 is 13 residues. The V end lost 6 bases, the J end lost 6 bases, and 14 bases lay between the germline ends. The CDR3, as DNA: TGTGCCAGCAGGGCTGCTGGGAGGGCTGAAGCTTTCTTT. It translates to CASRAAGRAEAFF.

The gene calls are TRBV29-1 and TRBJ2-3, with TRBD1 matching 8 bases. In germline, CDR1 is SQVTM, CDR2 ANQGSEA. This CDR3 has 12 residues. V dropped 4 bases and J dropped 11; count of bases not matched to a gene: 8. In DNA form, the CDR3 reads TGCAGCGTTGTCCACCGGGACAGGAAGCAGTATTTT. It yields the protein CSVVHRDRKQYF.

CDR3 region: CASTLLAGDGYTF. The CDR3, as DNA: TGTGCCAGCACCTTGTTGGCCGGGGATGGCTACACCTTC. This chain links TRBV12-3 or TRBV12-4 with TRBJ1-2; D is ambiguous. V dropped 7 bases and J dropped 6 bases, with 15 bases sitting between them. The CDR3 has 13 amino acids.